In its sample, the clone carrying this T cell receptor beta chain was seen a few times. What it binds is unknown. These data originate in a study of T cells in Graves' hyperthyroidism and ophthalmopathy. Findings and limits, study-wide: Model output signaled ophthalmopathy a median roughly six months ahead of onset.

The study left out patients who had uncontrolled infection, other autoimmune disease, pregnancy or lactation. Trimming left V 3 bases short and J 2 bases short, with 12 bases between. There are 14 residues in the CDR3. Germline assignment: CDR1 SGDLS and CDR2 YYNGEE. RNA transcripts served as the template for amplifying TCR beta CDR3 regions. During a first-round RT-PCR of the TCR CDR3, the HTBI primer set was used. One entry per CDR3 protein, called by TCRdb with MiXCR from the multiplex PCR reads. The sample yields around 430,000 distinct CDR3 sequences, approximately 15% seen once. What was sequenced was blood. This clonotype was sampled from a woman between 25 and 40 years old with Graves' hyperthyroidism. The V and J genes are TRBV9 and TRBJ2-7; D is perhaps TRBD2 (6 bases). CDR3: CASSDRDWPYEQYF. The CDR3 DNA is TGTGCCAGCAGCGACCGGGACTGGCCCTACGAGCAGTACTTC.